This T cell receptor (beta chain) was captured in a study of shared clonotypes between healthy human individuals. Study-wide results and caveats: In having few donors, the study represented limited genetic and exposure-history diversity.

Germline V gene sequence: CDR1 MDHEN, CDR2 SYDVKM. With V trimmed by 5 bases and J by 5 bases, 10 bases remained unmatched. The CDR3 spans 16 residues. At a deep level, the assay was run. Authors' methods: Junction-only immunoSEQ sequences carried no quality scores, so filtering differed. The method was immunoSEQ multiplex PCR; TCRdb's version includes in-frame clones alone and lacks a portion of them. V, J and clone size are those of that table, while D and trimming were read from the DNA. Found here are fewer than 2.5 million clones, 80% to 95% of them singletons; the top ten hold around 0.4%. This clone was counted once. Antigen: not known. The donors, all of them Caucasian adults, lived in Nashville, Tennessee.

The sequenced sample was naive CD4+ T cells from PBMCs. Stated subset: CD45RA+ positively selected. The sequence came from a man younger than 35 in good health. Some clones in this sample may be carry-over from other donors' samples. The chain employs TRBV28 and TRBJ2-3; 10 bases line up with TRBD1. In nucleotides, the CDR3 is TGTGCCAGCAGTGCACCCGGGACAGGGGCGGGAGATACGCAGTATTTT. Translated, it gives CASSAPGTGAGDTQYF.